In this sample, the clone carrying this TCR beta chain turned up a few times. The germline V gene encodes CDR1 DFQATT and CDR2 SNEGSKA (reference sequence). The CDR3 spans 14 residues. Germline trimming cut 1 base from V and 1 base from J; bases unmatched to any gene: 2. TCRdb ran MiXCR on the RT-PCR reads and lists one entry per CDR3 protein. The sample holds some 600,000 distinct CDR3 sequences, about 14% seen once. These data come from a study of response to subunit inactivated influenza vaccine. This receptor was obtained from a man aged 50 or older who received an inactivated influenza vaccine. The chain uses TRBV20-1 and TRBJ2-3; 7 positions agree with TRBD2. Sequenced material: PBMCs from blood, taken around two weeks before vaccination. Here the CDR3 reads CSARVSGGTDTQYF. CDR3 nucleotide sequence: TGCAGTGCTAGAGTAAGCGGGGGCACAGATACGCAGTATTTT.